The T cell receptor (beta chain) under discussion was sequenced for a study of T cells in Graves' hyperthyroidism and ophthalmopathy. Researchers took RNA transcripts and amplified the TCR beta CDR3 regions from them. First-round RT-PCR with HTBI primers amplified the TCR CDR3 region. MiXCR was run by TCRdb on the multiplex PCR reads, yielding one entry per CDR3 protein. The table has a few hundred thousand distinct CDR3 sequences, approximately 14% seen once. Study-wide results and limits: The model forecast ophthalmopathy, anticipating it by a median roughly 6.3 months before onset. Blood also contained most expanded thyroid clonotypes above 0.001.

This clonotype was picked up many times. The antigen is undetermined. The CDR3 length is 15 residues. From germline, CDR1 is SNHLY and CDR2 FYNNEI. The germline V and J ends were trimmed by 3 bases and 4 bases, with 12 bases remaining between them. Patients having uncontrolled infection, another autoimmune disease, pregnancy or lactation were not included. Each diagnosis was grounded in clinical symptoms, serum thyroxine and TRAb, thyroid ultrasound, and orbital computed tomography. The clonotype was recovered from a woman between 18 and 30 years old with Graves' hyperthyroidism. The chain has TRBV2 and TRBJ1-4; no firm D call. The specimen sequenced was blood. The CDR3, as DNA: TGTGCCAGCAGTGAGAGGGCAGATTTTAATGAAAAACTGTTTTTT. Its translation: CASSERADFNEKLFF.